This passage covers 4 T cell receptor beta chains from one sample sequenced in a study of T cell responses to AZD1222 COVID-19 vaccine. Repertoires were generated with immunoSEQ multiplex PCR, while TCRdb's copy carries only in-frame clones and drops some. The sample shows 130,000 to 150,000 clones, around 89% of them seen only once. The sequenced sample was peripheral blood, obtained on day 0 of AZD1222 vaccination. These receptor sequences come from an adult in good health.

The chain employs TRBV16 and TRBJ1-1; D is uncertain. Germline V gene data show CDR1 as KGHSY and CDR2 as FQNENV. The CDR3 extends over 15 amino acids. Trimming took off 0 bases at V and 1 base at J, with 9 bases between the two ends. CDR3 residues: CASSQSPGPNTEAFF. DNA for the CDR3: TGTGCCAGCAGCCAATCTCCAGGCCCGAACACTGAAGCTTTCTTT.

J is TRBJ2-3 and V is TRBV7-9, with 10 bases that match TRBD2. After removal of 1 base from V and 2 bases from J, the junction contained 9 bases not matched to a gene. The CDR3 length is 18 residues. Germline V gives CDR1 SEHNR, CDR2 FQNEAQ (reference sequence). The CDR3: CASSLESQRGGDTDTQYF. CDR3 in DNA: TGTGCCAGCAGCTTAGAGTCCCAGCGGGGGGGAGACACAGATACGCAGTATTTT.

CDR3 sequence reads: CASSLQTSNTEAFF. The DNA for the CDR3 is TGTGCCAGCAGCCTCCAGACATCGAACACTGAAGCTTTCTTT. The V and J genes are TRBV3-1 (or the pseudogene TRBV3-2) and TRBJ1-1; the D is unclear. The CDR3 is made up of 14 amino acids. V lost 4 bases to trimming and J lost 1 base, with 10 bases between them. Per germline, CDR1 LGHDT and CDR2 YNNKEL (reference sequence).

V gene TRBV19 combines with J gene TRBJ2-7; no clear D. V was shortened by 2 bases and J by 0 bases, with 5 bases between the two germline ends. There are 13 residues in the CDR3. The germline V gene encodes CDR1 LNHDA and CDR2 SQIVND (reference sequence). The CDR3 DNA reads as TGTGCCAGTAGTATAACGATCTCCTACGAGCAGTACTTC. Amino acid sequence: CASSITISYEQYF.